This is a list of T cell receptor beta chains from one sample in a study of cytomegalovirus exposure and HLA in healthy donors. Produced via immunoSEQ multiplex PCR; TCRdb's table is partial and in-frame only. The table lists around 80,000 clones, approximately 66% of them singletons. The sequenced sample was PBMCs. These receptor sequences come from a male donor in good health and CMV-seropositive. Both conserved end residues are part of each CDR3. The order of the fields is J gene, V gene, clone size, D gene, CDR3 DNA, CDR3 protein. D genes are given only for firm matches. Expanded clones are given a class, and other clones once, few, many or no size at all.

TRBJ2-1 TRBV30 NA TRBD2 TGTGCCTGGAGTGGGCTAGCGGGGGGCCGAGGTGAGCAGTTCTTC CAWSGLAGGRGEQFF
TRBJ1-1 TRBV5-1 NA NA TGCGCCAGCAGCCACCCTGCTGTTGGACTGCAGAACACTGAAGCTTTCTTT CASSHPAVGLQNTEAFF
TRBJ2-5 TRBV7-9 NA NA TGTGCCAGCAGCCCAAGACAGGAGGAGACCCAGTACTTC CASSPRQEETQYF
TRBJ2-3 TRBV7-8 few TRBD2 TGTGCCAGCAGCTTAGGACTAGCGGGAGTTAGCACAGATACGCAGTATTTT CASSLGLAGVSTDTQYF
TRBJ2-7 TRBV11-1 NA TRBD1 TGTGCCAGCAGCCGATCGACAGGGGATGTGTACGAGCAGTACTTC CASSRSTGDVYEQYF
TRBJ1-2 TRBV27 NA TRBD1 TGTGCCAGCAGTCCAGACAGGGGGGTCTATGGCTACACCTTC CASSPDRGVYGYTF
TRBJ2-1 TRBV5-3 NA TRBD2 TGTGCCAGAAGCCCTCCCCGGACTAGCGGGAGGGGGGATGAGCAGTTCTTC CARSPPRTSGRGDEQFF
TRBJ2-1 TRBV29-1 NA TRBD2 TGCAGCGTCGAACCTGCCGGGACTAGAAACGATGAGCAGTTCTTC CSVEPAGTRNDEQFF
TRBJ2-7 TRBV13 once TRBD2 TGTGCTTCGAGGGGCGGGGGGGCCCCGTACTTC CASRGGGAPYF
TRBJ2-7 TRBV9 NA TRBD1 TGTGCCAGCAGCGCAGATCCCGGGACAGGGGACCACGAGCAGTACTTC CASSADPGTGDHEQYF
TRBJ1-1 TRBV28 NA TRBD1 TGTGCCAGCCCGGAGGGGACAGGGAGTCGGAACACTGAAGCTTTCTTT CASPEGTGSRNTEAFF
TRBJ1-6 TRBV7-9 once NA TGTGCCAGCAGCCCGGGACAAGTGGGATCACCCCTCCACTTT CASSPGQVGSPLHF
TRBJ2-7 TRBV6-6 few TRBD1 TGTGCCAGCAGCTCCCCGGGCCAGGGGGCCTACGAGCAGTACTTC CASSSPGQGAYEQYF
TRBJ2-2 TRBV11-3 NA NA TGTGCCAGCAGCTTCGTAGCGGATACGAACACCGGGGAGCTGTTTTTT CASSFVADTNTGELFF
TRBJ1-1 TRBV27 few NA TGTGCCAGCAGTCCTCTCTCGAGCACTGAAGCTTTCTTT CASSPLSSTEAFF
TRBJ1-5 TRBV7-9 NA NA TGTGCCAGCAGCTTAGGGAATGGCGGAGATCAGCCCCAGCATTTT CASSLGNGGDQPQHF
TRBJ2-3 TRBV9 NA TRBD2 TGTGCCAGCAGCGTAGGGACTAGCGGGGCCATGGATACGCAGTATTTT CASSVGTSGAMDTQYF
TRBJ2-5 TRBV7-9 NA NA TGTGCCAGCAGCTTAGACGGGGAATCGAAGGAGACCCAGTACTTC CASSLDGESKETQYF
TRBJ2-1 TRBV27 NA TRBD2 TGTGCCAGCAGTTCCCTAGCGGGGTTCTATGAGCAGTTCTTC CASSSLAGFYEQFF
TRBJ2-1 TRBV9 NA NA TGTGCCAGCAGCGGGGGGCTAAGCTCCTACAATGAGCAGTTCTTC CASSGGLSSYNEQFF
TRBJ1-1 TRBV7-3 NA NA TGTGCCAGCAGCGTGACACCGAACACTGAAGCTTTCTTT CASSVTPNTEAFF
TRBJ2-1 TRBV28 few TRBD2 TGTGCCAGCAGTTTAGGGGGACTAGCGGGAGGAAATGAGCAGTTCTTC CASSLGGLAGGNEQFF
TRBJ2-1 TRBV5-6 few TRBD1 TGTGCCAGCAGCTTCTCCCGGGACAGGCCCTACAATGAGCAGTTCTTC CASSFSRDRPYNEQFF
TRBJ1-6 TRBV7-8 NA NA TGTGCCAGCAGCTCCCCTCATTCACCCCTCCACTTT CASSSPHSPLHF
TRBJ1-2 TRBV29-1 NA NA TGCAGCGTTGAAGAAAACAGGGTGTCTAACTATGGCTACACCTTC CSVEENRVSNYGYTF
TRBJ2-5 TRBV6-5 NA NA TGTGCCAGCAGTATAGGGGGAAGGGGAGAGACCCAGTACTTC CASSIGGRGETQYF
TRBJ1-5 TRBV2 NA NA TGTGCCAGCACTCCGGACAATCTTGGGGCTCAGCCCCAGCATTTT CASTPDNLGAQPQHF
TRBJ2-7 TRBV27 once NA TGTGCCAGCAGTTTATCGCCCCTCCTAGCGACCGAGCAGTACTTC CASSLSPLLATEQYF
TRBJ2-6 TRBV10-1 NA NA TGCGCCAGCAGTGAGTCCGGCAGGGGGGTGAAAGGGGCCAACGTCCTGACTTTC CASSESGRGVKGANVLTF
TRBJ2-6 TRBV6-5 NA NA TGTGCCAGCAGCCGCGGAACCTCTGGGGCCAACGTCCTGACTTTC CASSRGTSGANVLTF
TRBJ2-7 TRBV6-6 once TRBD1 TGTGCCAGCAGGGACTCGGACAGGGGCCTGGGCGAGCAGTACTTC CASRDSDRGLGEQYF
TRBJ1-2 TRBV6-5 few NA TGTGCCAGCAGTTACCGGGCCGGAGGGCGTTATGGCTACACCTTC CASSYRAGGRYGYTF
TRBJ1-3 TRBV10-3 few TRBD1 TGTGCCATAGGGGACAGCTCCTCTGGAAACACCATATATTTT CAIGDSSSGNTIYF
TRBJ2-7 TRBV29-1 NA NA TGCAGCGTTTTCACTACAGGGGACTTGAGGAACGAGCAGTACTTC CSVFTTGDLRNEQYF
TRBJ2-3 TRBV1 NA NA TGCACCAGCCCTTACAAGCGGGATTACACAGATACGCAGTATTTT CTSPYKRDYTDTQYF
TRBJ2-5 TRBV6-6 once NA TGTGCCAGCAGTTCTACAGGGTTGGCGGAGACCCAGTACTTC CASSSTGLAETQYF
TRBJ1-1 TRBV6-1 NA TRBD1 TGTGCCAGCAGTACCCAGACAGGGGGCACTGAAGCTTTCTTT CASSTQTGGTEAFF
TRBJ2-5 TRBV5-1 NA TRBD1 TGCGCCAGCAGCAGAACAACAGGGGACCATGGGGAGACCCAGTACTTC CASSRTTGDHGETQYF
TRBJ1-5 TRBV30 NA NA TGTGCCTGGAGTGTTTACATGGGTGGACTAAATCAGCCCCAGCATTTT CAWSVYMGGLNQPQHF
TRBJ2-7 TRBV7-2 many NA TGTGCCAGCAGCCCAGTCAGGGGTGCCTACGAGCAGTACTTC CASSPVRGAYEQYF
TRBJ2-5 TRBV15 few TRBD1 TGTGCCACCAGCAGGACAGGGCAGTGGGGAGAGACCCAGTACTTC CATSRTGQWGETQYF
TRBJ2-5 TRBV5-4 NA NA TGTGCCAGCAGCTTGGAATATCCCCAAGAGACCCAGTACTTC CASSLEYPQETQYF
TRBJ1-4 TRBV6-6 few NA TGTGCCAGCAGTTACGGAGGAATTGAAAAACTGTTTTTT CASSYGGIEKLFF
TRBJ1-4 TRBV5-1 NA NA TGCGCCAGCAGCACACGAGGGGAAAAACTGTTTTTT CASSTRGEKLFF
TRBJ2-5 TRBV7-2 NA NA TGTGCCAGCAGCTACGGTGAGAAAGAGACCCAGTACTTC CASSYGEKETQYF
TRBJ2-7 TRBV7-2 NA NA TGTGCCAGCAGCCCCCTCTACGAGCAGTACTTC CASSPLYEQYF
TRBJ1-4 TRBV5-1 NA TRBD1 TGCGCCAGCAGCTTGAGGACAGGAAACCTTGAAAAACTGTTTTTT CASSLRTGNLEKLFF
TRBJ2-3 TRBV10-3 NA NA TGTCCTACTAGGGATACGCAGTATTTT CPTRDTQYF
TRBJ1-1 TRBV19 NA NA TGTGCCAGTAGTCCGGACGGGGGGGCAACCACTGAAGCTTTCTTT CASSPDGGATTEAFF
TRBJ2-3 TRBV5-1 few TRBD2 TGCGCCAGCAGGGAGGGACTAGCGGGGTCGGATACGCAGTATTTT CASREGLAGSDTQYF
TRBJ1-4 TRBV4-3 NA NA TGCGCCAGCAGCCAAAAGAGGTGGGATGAAAAACTGTTTTTT CASSQKRWDEKLFF
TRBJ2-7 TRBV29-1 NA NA TGCAGCGTCGCCTTGGGGGGCGAGCAGTACTTC CSVALGGEQYF
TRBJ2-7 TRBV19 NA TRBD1 TGTGCCAGTAGTATAGCCGGGACAGGGAAGCACGAGCAGTACTTC CASSIAGTGKHEQYF
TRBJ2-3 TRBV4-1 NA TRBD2 TGCGCCAGCAGCCAAGAGGGAGGGGCCCTTGGGACAGATACGCAGTATTTT CASSQEGGALGTDTQYF
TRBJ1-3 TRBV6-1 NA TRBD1 TGTGCCAGCAGTGCGACAGCGACAGGGGGTTTTTTCTCTGGAAACACCATATATTTT CASSATATGGFFSGNTIYF
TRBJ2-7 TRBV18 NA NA TGTGCCAGTAGACAGGAAACCTACGAGCAGTACTTC CASRQETYEQYF